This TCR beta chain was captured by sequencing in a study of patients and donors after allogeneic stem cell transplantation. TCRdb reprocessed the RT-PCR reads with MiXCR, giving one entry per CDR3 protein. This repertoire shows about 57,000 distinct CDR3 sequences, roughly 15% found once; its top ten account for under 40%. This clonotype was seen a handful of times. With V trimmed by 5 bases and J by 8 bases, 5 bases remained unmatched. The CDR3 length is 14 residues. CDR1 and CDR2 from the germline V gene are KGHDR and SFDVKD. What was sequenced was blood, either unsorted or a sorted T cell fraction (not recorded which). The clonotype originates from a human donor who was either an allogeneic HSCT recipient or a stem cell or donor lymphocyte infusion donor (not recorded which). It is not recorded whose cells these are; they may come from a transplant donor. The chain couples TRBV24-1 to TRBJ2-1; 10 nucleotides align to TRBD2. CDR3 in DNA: TGTGCCACCAGTGGTGCTAGCGGGAGCCATGAGCAGTTCTTC. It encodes CATSGASGSHEQFF.